The 8 T cell receptor beta chains below all came from one sample that was sequenced in a study of radiotherapy plus CTLA-4 blockade in lung cancer. Using immunoSEQ multiplex PCR, the repertoire was profiled, and TCRdb retains in-frame clones only, with some absent. The sample comprises some 38,000 clones, 60% to 75% of which are singletons, and about 8.1% rests with the top ten. The material was peripheral blood, obtained from a patient treated with radiotherapy plus ipilimumab. These receptor sequences come from a human donor with non-small cell lung cancer who had stable disease on radiotherapy plus ipilimumab.

The chain recombines TRBV10-3 with TRBJ2-6; TRBD1 agrees at 7 bases. The V segment lost 4 bases and the J segment 0 bases; nucleotides outside the gene matches: 6. The length of the CDR3 is 17 residues. The germline CDR1 and CDR2 sequences are ENHRY and SYGVKD. DNA of the CDR3: TGTGCCATCAGTGGACAGGGAGCCATCTCTGGGGCCAACGTCCTGACTTTC. It translates to CAISGQGAISGANVLTF.

The chain recombines TRBV6-4 with TRBJ1-6, with unresolved D. This CDR3 region has 13 residues. Per the germline V gene, CDR1 is MRHNA and CDR2 is SNTAGT. Trimming cost V 2 bases and J 5 bases, with 4 bases left between them. The CDR3 sequence: CASSDGNNSPLHF. Written as DNA, the CDR3 is TGTGCCAGCAGTGACGGCAATAATTCACCCCTCCACTTT.

The chain carries TRBV19 and TRBJ1-2, with D possibly being TRBD1 (6 bases). V gave up 8 bases and J gave up 2 bases, with 12 bases separating them. This CDR3 spans 13 amino acids. Looked up from germline, CDR1 is LNHDA and CDR2 is SQIVND (reference sequence). The CDR3 DNA reads TGTGCCAGTGTCCGGGGGCTCAACTATGGCTACACCTTC. Protein: CASVRGLNYGYTF.

This clone came up once. V usage is TRBV2 and J usage is TRBJ2-1; TRBD1 might be the D (7 bases). Between the trimmed V and J ends, which lost 11 bases and 6 bases, there was a span of 11 bases. This CDR3 is 11 amino acids long. The V gene's germline CDR1 is SNHLY and CDR2 FYNNEI. CDR3 loop: CAGGGRNEQFF. In DNA form, the CDR3 reads TGTGCCGGAGGGGGCCGCAATGAGCAGTTCTTC.

This rearrangement joins TRBV5-4 to TRBJ1-2; no clear D gene. Trimming removed 4 bases at V and 0 bases at J, with 13 bases between. This CDR3 comprises 15 residues. The V gene's germline CDR1 is SGHNT and CDR2 YYREEE (reference sequence). The CDR3 loop is CASSPDTLTNYGYTF. The CDR3 DNA reads TGTGCCAGCAGCCCGGATACCTTAACTAACTATGGCTACACCTTC.

The CDR3 DNA follows: TGTGCCAGTAGTATGCGGAGAATGAACACTGAAGCTTTCTTT. Its protein is CASSMRRMNTEAFF. J is TRBJ1-1 and V is TRBV19, with D uncertain. This CDR3 has 14 amino acids. Looked up from germline, CDR1 is LNHDA and CDR2 is SQIVND (reference sequence). Trimming stripped 3 bases from V and 0 bases from J, with 8 bases between.

The V and J genes are TRBV4-1 and TRBJ1-4; D is perhaps TRBD1 (5 bases). This CDR3 has 15 residues. CDR1 is MGHRA and CDR2 is YSYEKL in the germline V gene. The V end was cut by 1 base, the J end by 6 bases, with 12 bases between. Written as DNA, the CDR3 is TGCGCCAGCAGCCAAGTGCCAGGGAAGTATGAAAAACTGTTTTTT. This translates into CASSQVPGKYEKLFF.

This clone was detected a few times. This sequence joins TRBV6-5 and TRBJ1-1; D gene uncertain. This CDR3 spans 11 amino acids. CDR1 and CDR2 from the germline V gene are MNHEY and SVGAGI. V was trimmed by 5 bases and J by 7 bases, leaving 8 bases between them. CDR3 region: CASSEGFEAFF. CDR3 nucleotides: TGTGCCAGCAGTGAGGGATTTGAAGCTTTCTTT.